This T cell receptor beta chain was sequenced during a study of preoperative IRX-2 immunotherapy in early breast cancer. Treatment: preoperative locoregional IRX-2 cytokine immunotherapy. CDR1 MDHEN and CDR2 SYDVKM come from the germline V gene. The CDR3 sequence is 12 residues long. The trim removed 7 bases at V and 5 bases at J, leaving 3 bases unmatched. Produced via immunoSEQ multiplex PCR; TCRdb's table is partial and in-frame only. Of 30,000 or so clones detected, roughly four fifths appear once; the ten largest clones hold roughly 2.5%. The V call is TRBV28, the J call TRBJ2-7, with 9 bases matching TRBD2. The origin of this receptor is a human donor with breast cancer. The sample here was lymph node tissue, taken from a patient treated with IRX-2 immunotherapy. The CDR3: CASKIAGDEQYF. The CDR3 region has the DNA TGTGCCAGCAAAATAGCGGGAGACGAGCAGTACTTC.